These 20 T cell receptor beta chains were sequenced from one sample in a study of blood T cell repertoires in COVID-19 (dated by TCRdb to the early 2020s). Library construction relied on the immunoSEQ multiplex PCR assay. In its TCRdb copy, this immuneACCESS table keeps in-frame sequences only and misses some clones. Where compared with another copy, unresolved V genes explain less than half of these, and the others have no known cause. The sample profile shows over 100,000 clones; approximately 90% of them were found once. The top ten constitute approximately 5.6% of the sample. Source material: peripheral blood. These receptors were obtained from a woman aged 45-65 years with COVID-19, enrolled during active disease.

The chain uses TRBV9 and TRBJ2-7; D unclear. V lost 0 bases, J lost 2 bases, and 15 bases lay in between. The CDR3 contains 16 residues. Germline loops: CDR1 SGDLS, CDR2 YYNGEE. As DNA, the CDR3 is TGTGCCAGCAGCGTAGGTTTAATGACTGGTCCCTACGAGCAGTACTTC. Its protein product is CASSVGLMTGPYEQYF. Based on the CDR3 plus reference TRBV9 and TRBJ2-7, the full variable domain is DSGVTQTPKHLITATGQRVTLRCSPRSGDLSVYWYQQSLDQGLQFLIQYYNGEERAKGNILERFSAQQFPDLHSELNLSSLELGDSALYFCASSVGLMTGPYEQYFGPGTRLTVT.

The rearrangement uses TRBV28 and TRBJ1-6, with D unresolved. The CDR3 extends over 14 amino acids. Germline CDR1 is MDHEN and CDR2 is SYDVKM. V was cut by 6 bases and J by 7 bases, with 13 bases left in between. CDR3 in DNA: TGTGCCAGCAGACTCAGGAGGGAAAATTCACCCCTCCACTTT. It codes for CASRLRRENSPLHF.

This chain links TRBV14 with TRBJ1-6, with TRBD1 matching 10 bases. The trim removed 6 bases at V and 10 bases at J, leaving 9 bases unmatched. This CDR3 region has 15 residues. CDR1 is SGHDN and CDR2 is FVKESK in the germline V gene. CDR3 sequence reads: CASSRQGAWGSPLHF. The CDR3 region has the DNA TGTGCCAGCAGTCGACAGGGGGCCTGGGGATCACCCCTCCACTTT.

The chain links TRBV10-3 to TRBJ2-3; possibly TRBD2 for D (6 bases). Germline CDR1 is ENHRY and CDR2 is SYGVKD. This CDR3 region has 17 residues. Trimming took 0 bases from V and 2 from J, leaving 15 bases between them. The CDR3 sequence: CAISESVADSSTDTQYF. The CDR3 nucleotides read TGTGCCATCAGTGAGTCTGTAGCGGACTCCTCCACAGATACGCAGTATTTT.

The rearrangement joins TRBV10-2 to TRBJ2-3, with 8 bases lining up with TRBD2. V trimming: 8 bases; J trimming: 2 bases; junction bases outside the gene matches: 18. The CDR3 loop spans 18 amino acids. Germline loops: CDR1 WSHSY, CDR2 SAAADI. The CDR3 DNA reads TGCGCCAGCCGTCCCAATGGGGGCGGGGGGAGCATCACAGATACGCAGTATTTT. The encoded protein is CASRPNGGGGSITDTQYF.

This clone was picked up a small number of times. The rearrangement uses TRBV5-5 and TRBJ2-7, with D maybe TRBD2 (5 bases). V lost 0 bases and J lost 9, with 10 bases in between. CDR3 size: 12 residues. The germline V gene encodes CDR1 SGHKS and CDR2 YYEKEE (reference sequence). The CDR3 DNA follows: TGTGCCAGCAGCTTGGCGGGGAATGGGCAGTACTTC. Translating it yields CASSLAGNGQYF.

V is TRBV19 and J is TRBJ2-3, with D possibly TRBD2 on 5 matching bases. Germline V CDR1 and CDR2: LNHDA, SQIVND (reference sequence). V lost 5 bases and J lost 4, with 10 bases in between. The CDR3 totals 13 residues. In DNA form, the CDR3 reads TGTGCCAGTAGTTTGAGGGTATCAGATACGCAGTATTTT. Translated: CASSLRVSDTQYF.

The genes are TRBV3-1 (or the pseudogene TRBV3-2) and TRBJ2-1, with 10 positions matching TRBD2. V dropped 5 bases and J dropped 7; count of bases not matched to a gene: 5. Looked up from germline, CDR1 is LGHDT and CDR2 is YNNKEL (reference sequence). The CDR3 runs 14 residues. Written as DNA, the CDR3 is TGTGCCAGCAGCAAAGTAGCGGGGGGAAATGAGCAGTTCTTC. This translates into CASSKVAGGNEQFF.

CDR3 in amino acids: CASYPGDFGGNYGYTF. The CDR3 DNA sequence: TGTGCCAGCTATCCCGGAGATTTCGGGGGGAATTATGGCTACACCTTC. This chain joins TRBV6-6 and TRBJ1-2; maybe TRBD1 (5 bases). Trimming cost V 8 bases and J 5 bases, with 24 bases left between them. The CDR3 is made up of 16 amino acids. The germline V gene has CDR1 MNHNY and CDR2 SVGAGI (reference sequence).

The CDR3 loop reads CASSPRTTSGGQETQYF. The DNA for the CDR3 is TGTGCCAGCAGCCCAAGAACGACTAGCGGGGGCCAAGAGACCCAGTACTTC. This rearrangement joins TRBV4-2 to TRBJ2-5; 12 bases align to TRBD2. Germline CDR1 and CDR2: LGHNA and YNFKEQ. With 4 bases clipped from V and 1 base from J, the junction kept 7 bases outside the gene matches. The CDR3 contains 17 residues.

V is TRBV14 and J is TRBJ1-3, with D uncertain. V lost 1 base and J 0 bases, leaving 10 bases between the germline ends. CDR1 is SGHDN, CDR2 FVKESK, per germline. CDR3 size: 16 residues. The DNA for the CDR3 is TGTGCCAGCAGCCAAGTAACCCGGAGCTCTGGAAACACCATATATTTT. This gives the protein CASSQVTRSSGNTIYF.

The V call is TRBV28, the J call TRBJ2-7; 10 positions match TRBD1. Trimming cost V 4 bases and J 6 bases; bases outside gene matches: 6. Germline CDR1 reads MDHEN; CDR2 reads SYDVKM. The CDR3 extends over 14 amino acids. The CDR3: CASSSGQGRREQYF. CDR3 nucleotide sequence: TGTGCCAGCAGTTCGGGACAGGGGAGGCGCGAGCAGTACTTC.

The chain combines TRBV18 with TRBJ1-4; TRBD1 matches at 7 bases. CDR1 is KGHSH and CDR2 is LQKENI in the germline V gene. This CDR3 is built from 14 residues. V was clipped by 4 bases and J by 3 bases; unmatched bases: 2. The CDR3 DNA is TGTGCCAGCTCACTGGACAGGTCTAATGAAAAACTGTTTTTT. Protein sequence: CASSLDRSNEKLFF.

V is TRBV10-1 and J is TRBJ2-5; 14 nucleotides align to TRBD2. The CDR3 totals 18 residues. The germline CDR1 and CDR2 sequences are WNHNN and SYGVQD (reference sequence). Trimming at V came to 8 bases and at J to 2 bases, leaving 13 bases not matched to a gene. CDR3 bases: TGCGCCAGCTCATCGCCGGGACTAGCGGGGGTTAGGCAAGAGACCCAGTACTTC. Encoded protein: CASSSPGLAGVRQETQYF.

V gene TRBV2 combines with J gene TRBJ2-1; TRBD2 matches at 9 bases. Losses at the gene ends were 2 bases for V and 2 bases for J; bases not matched to a gene: 7. The length of the CDR3 is 17 residues. The V gene's germline CDR1 is SNHLY and CDR2 FYNNEI. The CDR3 spells CASSELRGGVPYNEQFF. The DNA of the CDR3 is TGTGCCAGCAGTGAATTGCGCGGGGGGGTTCCCTACAATGAGCAGTTCTTC.

The gene calls are TRBV27 and TRBJ1-2; 7 positions agree with TRBD1. Germline-derived CDR1 and CDR2 are MNHEY and SMNVEV (reference sequence). With V trimmed by 5 bases and J by 2 bases, 5 bases remained unmatched. The CDR3 length is 14 residues. The CDR3 DNA reads TGTGCCAGCAGTCACACAGGGGTGAACTATGGCTACACCTTC. This translates into CASSHTGVNYGYTF.

Regarding this clone: In the same sample, other DNA sequences code for this CDR3. The rearrangement links TRBV11-2 to TRBJ2-1; possible D gene TRBD2, 5 bases. The CDR3 sequence is 13 residues long. Trimming cost V 1 base and J 6 bases, with 7 bases left between them. Germline values: CDR1 SGHAT, CDR2 FQNNGV. The CDR3, as DNA: TGTGCCAGCAGCTTAGGGCTAGCCAATGAGCAGTTCTTC. It codes for CASSLGLANEQFF.

The chain employs TRBV15 and TRBJ1-1, with D possibly TRBD1 on 5 matching bases. The CDR3 is made up of 15 amino acids. V gave up 1 base and J gave up 4 bases, with 13 bases separating them. From germline, CDR1 is LNHNV and CDR2 YYDKDF (reference sequence). CDR3 residues: CATSRGWGRGTEAFF. In DNA form, the CDR3 reads TGTGCCACCAGCAGAGGCTGGGGTAGGGGCACTGAAGCTTTCTTT.

V is TRBV19 and J is TRBJ1-2; maybe TRBD1 (5 bases). This CDR3 spans 14 amino acids. CDR1 and CDR2 from the germline V gene are LNHDA and SQIVND (reference sequence). Trimming took off 6 bases at V and 4 bases at J, with 15 bases between the two ends. The CDR3 spells CASSPGGGVYGYTF. The CDR3, as DNA: TGTGCCAGTAGCCCTGGGGGGGGAGTCTATGGCTACACCTTC.

This sequence joins TRBV6-1 and TRBJ1-2, with 9 bases lining up with TRBD1. The CDR3 contains 17 residues. The V and J ends lost 4 bases and 2 bases, in that order; junction bases with no gene match: 11. Looked up from germline, CDR1 is MNHNS and CDR2 is SASEGT. In nucleotides, the CDR3 is TGTGCCAGCAGTGCGGGGACAGGGCGACCGGACAACTATGGCTACACCTTC. Protein product: CASSAGTGRPDNYGYTF.